Below are 21 T cell receptor beta chains sequenced from a single sample in a study of blood T cell repertoires in COVID-19. Sequencing used immunoSEQ multiplex PCR; TCRdb keeps in-frame clones, though not all of them. This table has 280,000 or so clones, roughly 90% appearing once. Sequencing was carried out using peripheral blood. These receptor sequences come from a man younger than 30 with active or convalescent COVID-19.

The gene calls are TRBV10-2 and TRBJ1-1, with TRBD1 as a possible D gene (6 bases). Germline V gene lookup returns CDR1 WSHSY and CDR2 SAAADI. With 9 bases removed from V and 4 bases from J, the gap between germline ends came to 12 bases. The CDR3 length is 12 residues. CDR3 DNA sequence: TGCGCCAGTAACACAGGGACCACTGAAGCTTTCTTT. Its protein is CASNTGTTEAFF.

This clone occurred once. CDR3 region: CSVRRTGSYGYTF. The CDR3 DNA sequence: TGCAGCGTTCGAAGGACAGGGAGCTATGGCTACACCTTC. The V call is TRBV29-1, the J call TRBJ1-2; TRBD1 agrees at 8 bases. V shed 5 bases, J shed 4 bases, and the junction held 6 bases outside the gene matches. Germline CDR1 SQVTM, CDR2 ANQGSEA. CDR3 size: 13 residues.

This clone has a single count. Other nucleotide sequences from this sample produce the same CDR3. V is TRBV12-3 or TRBV12-4 and J is TRBJ1-2; no clear D gene. V was cut by 6 bases and J by 8 bases, with 10 bases left in between. CDR3 length: 11 amino acids. The CDR3 DNA sequence: TGTGCCAGCAGCTCGGGATTAGGCTACACCTTC. Residues: CASSSGLGYTF.

This clone appeared once. J is TRBJ2-3 and V is TRBV7-6; 8 nucleotides agree with TRBD1. CDR1 is SGHVS, CDR2 FNYEAQ, per germline. Trimming cost V 4 bases and J 6 bases; bases outside gene matches: 6. The CDR3 spans 14 residues. For the CDR3, the DNA is TGTGCCAGCAGCTCTCAGGGGGCGGCGGATACGCAGTATTTT. Protein: CASSSQGAADTQYF.

CDR3 amino acids: CASNPSGFFGNEKLFF. The CDR3, as DNA: TGTGCCAGCAACCCGTCAGGGTTTTTTGGTAATGAAAAACTGTTTTTT. This chain links TRBV6-6 with TRBJ1-4; D perhaps matches TRBD1 (5 bases). Looked up from germline, CDR1 is MNHNY and CDR2 is SVGAGI (reference sequence). The CDR3 totals 16 residues. V lost 7 bases, J lost 4 bases, and 19 bases lay in between.

The chain employs TRBV6-5 and TRBJ2-7; maybe TRBD2 (5 bases). V was pared by 0 bases and J by 0 bases, with 9 bases between. The length of the CDR3 is 15 residues. CDR1 is MNHEY and CDR2 is SVGAGI in the germline V gene. This CDR3 reads CASSYSSSGSYEQYF. The CDR3 DNA is TGTGCCAGCAGTTACTCCTCCAGCGGCTCCTACGAGCAGTACTTC.

This clone was observed a single time. The chain has TRBV7-9 and TRBJ2-1; the match to TRBD2 covers 8 bases. This CDR3 contains 17 residues. V lost 5 bases to trimming and J lost 1 base; unmatched junction nucleotides: 10. CDR1 and CDR2 (germline): SEHNR, FQNEAQ (reference sequence). CDR3 bases: TGTGCCAGCAGCCCATTAGGGCGGGGGGAATCCTACAATGAGCAGTTCTTC. Amino acids: CASSPLGRGESYNEQFF.

The gene calls are TRBV4-3 and TRBJ1-1; 7 bases map to TRBD1. Looked up from germline, CDR1 is LGHNA and CDR2 is YSLEER. The CDR3 contains 15 residues. Trimming cost V 4 bases and J 0 bases; bases outside gene matches: 5. CDR3 DNA sequence: TGCGCCAGCAGCCCTTCCACAGGGGTGAACACTGAAGCTTTCTTT. Translation: CASSPSTGVNTEAFF.

The gene calls are TRBV7-6 and TRBJ2-1, with 9 bases aligning to TRBD2. The CDR3 extends over 17 amino acids. Germline-derived CDR1 and CDR2 are SGHVS and FNYEAQ. V gave up 2 bases and J gave up 2 bases; unmatched junction bases: 7. This CDR3 is CASSLYSSGVTYNEQFF. The CDR3 nucleotides are TGTGCCAGCAGCTTATACTCTAGCGGGGTCACCTACAATGAGCAGTTCTTC.

J is TRBJ1-6 and V is TRBV5-1; 7 positions agree with TRBD1. Germline CDR1 and CDR2: SGHRS and YFSETQ. This CDR3 is built from 17 residues. With 2 bases clipped from V and 7 bases from J, the junction kept 12 bases outside the gene matches. DNA of the CDR3: TGCGCCAGCAGCTTACCTACAGGGGCCCCCAGAAATTCACCCCTCCACTTT. Translated, it gives CASSLPTGAPRNSPLHF.

V gene TRBV11-2 combines with J gene TRBJ2-7, with 8 bases that match TRBD2. This CDR3 is 15 amino acids long. J gave up 5 bases and V 2 bases, and 8 bases lay outside the gene matches. Per germline, CDR1 SGHAT and CDR2 FQNNGV. CDR3 in amino acids: CASSLWISGADEQYF. The CDR3 coding sequence is TGTGCCAGCAGCTTATGGATTAGCGGGGCCGACGAGCAGTACTTC.

The rearrangement links TRBV10-1 to TRBJ2-7; tentative D call: TRBD1 (6 bases). Germline V gives CDR1 WNHNN, CDR2 SYGVQD (reference sequence). The germline V and J ends were trimmed by 2 bases and 6 bases, with 14 bases remaining between them. This CDR3 contains 14 residues. In DNA, the CDR3 is TGCGCCAGCAGTGAGAGCTTAACAGGGAGCGAGCAGTACTTC. Protein: CASSESLTGSEQYF.

This chain connects TRBV7-8 to TRBJ2-7, with 7 bases lining up with TRBD2. In germline, CDR1 is SGHVS, CDR2 FQNEAQ. This CDR3 has 15 residues. The V segment lost 0 bases and the J segment 3 bases; nucleotides outside the gene matches: 5. The CDR3 DNA follows: TGTGCCAGCAGCTTAGCGGGACGGGGGGACTACGAGCAGTACTTC. Encoded protein: CASSLAGRGDYEQYF.

The V gene is TRBV7-8, the J gene TRBJ2-5, with TRBD2 identical over 11 bases. With V trimmed by 1 base and J by 0 bases, 1 base remained unmatched. The CDR3 has 16 residues. The germline V gene has CDR1 SGHVS and CDR2 FQNEAQ. The CDR3 region is CASSLGLAGNQETQYF. CDR3 DNA sequence: TGTGCCAGCAGCTTAGGACTAGCGGGGAACCAAGAGACCCAGTACTTC.

The gene calls are TRBV2 and TRBJ1-5; D unresolved. Per the germline V gene, CDR1 is SNHLY and CDR2 is FYNNEI. The CDR3 has 13 residues. Trimming left V 7 bases short and J 0 bases short, with 7 bases between. In DNA, the CDR3 is TGTGCCAGCATGCCGGTTAGCAATCAGCCCCAGCATTTT. As protein: CASMPVSNQPQHF.

This clone turned up a few times. The chain is built from TRBV19 and TRBJ1-2, with 7 bases aligning to TRBD1. Trimming at V came to 7 bases and at J to 7 bases, leaving 9 bases not matched to a gene. This CDR3 is built from 13 residues. Per the germline V gene, CDR1 is LNHDA and CDR2 is SQIVND (reference sequence). The CDR3 here is CASNDRAQSGYTF. The CDR3 DNA sequence: TGTGCCAGTAACGACAGGGCACAGAGTGGCTACACCTTC.

V usage is TRBV6-2 or TRBV6-3 and J usage is TRBJ1-2; D gene uncertain. Germline V gives CDR1 MNHEY, CDR2 SVGEGT. V gave up 2 bases and J gave up 6 bases, with 10 bases separating them. The CDR3 totals 13 residues. Here the CDR3 DNA reads TGTGCCAGCAGTTACGACGGGATCGATGGCTACACCTTC. This sequence encodes CASSYDGIDGYTF.

As DNA, the CDR3 is TGCGCCAGCAGCCACGTCCTAGCGGGGTCCTACGAGCAGTACTTC. It is translated as CASSHVLAGSYEQYF. The chain carries TRBV4-1 and TRBJ2-7; 9 nucleotides match TRBD2. Germline CDR1 MGHRA, CDR2 YSYEKL. The CDR3 is 15 residues long. V shed 3 bases and J 1 base; nucleotides not matched to a gene: 4.

The CDR3 nucleotides are TGCGCCAGCAGCCGGGGGGTACCAGGCCTTCGCAATCAGCCCCAGCATTTT. Its translation is CASSRGVPGLRNQPQHF. The chain carries TRBV4-1 and TRBJ1-5, with D possibly being TRBD1 (5 bases). Germline V gene lookup returns CDR1 MGHRA and CDR2 YSYEKL. The CDR3 is made up of 17 amino acids. V was trimmed by 4 bases and J by 2 bases, leaving 18 bases between them.

The chain is built from TRBV5-1 and TRBJ2-6; tentative D call: TRBD2 (5 bases). The CDR3 covers 18 residues. Between the trimmed V and J ends, which lost 0 bases and 0 bases, there was a span of 13 bases. In germline, CDR1 is SGHRS, CDR2 YFSETQ. CDR3 bases: TGCGCCAGCAGCTTGGCTGTACGGCGGGCCTCTGGGGCCAACGTCCTGACTTTC. This codes for CASSLAVRRASGANVLTF. Complete variable domain (other parts from reference TRBV5-1 and TRBJ2-6): KAGVTQTPRYLIKTRGQQVTLSCSPISGHRSVSWYQQTPGQGLQFLFEYFSETQRNKGNFPGRFSGRQFSNSRSEMNVSTLELGDSALYLCASSLAVRRASGANVLTFGAGSRLTVL.

This clone appeared a single time. V usage is TRBV9 and J usage is TRBJ2-1; D uncertain. Trimming left V 4 bases short and J 0 bases short, with 17 bases between. The CDR3 is 17 residues long. Per germline, CDR1 SGDLS and CDR2 YYNGEE. For the CDR3, the DNA is TGTGCCAGCAGCACCCCCCAAAACCTAAGCTCCTACAATGAGCAGTTCTTC. Protein sequence: CASSTPQNLSSYNEQFF.